This T cell receptor beta chain comes out of a study of cytomegalovirus exposure and HLA in healthy donors. PCR was performed using 60 Vbeta and 13 Jbeta primers. Using immunoSEQ multiplex PCR, the repertoire was profiled, and TCRdb retains in-frame clones only, with some absent. The sample lists nearly 300,000 clones; around 86% were seen once. The CDR3 length is 15 residues. The germline V and J ends were trimmed by 6 bases and 0 bases, with 14 bases remaining between them. CDR1 MNHEY and CDR2 SMNVEV come from the germline V gene (reference sequence). Remarks on this clone: This CDR3 is also generated by other DNA sequences in the sample.

Everyone who donated was a healthy bone marrow donor. This chain joins TRBV27 and TRBJ1-1; D gene uncertain. The sequence was collected from a man aged 40-49 years in good health and CMV-seropositive. The sample comprised PBMCs. This CDR3 reads CASSSWSHLNTEAFF. The CDR3 DNA is TGTGCCAGCAGCTCATGGTCTCACTTGAACACTGAAGCTTTCTTT.